A single T cell receptor beta chain is shown here with its context. The antigen remains undetermined. With 60 Vbeta and 13 Jbeta primers, the PCR was carried out. Authors' methods: There were tens of millions of unique TCR beta chains by a later count, and about 12 million of them were shared. Some clones are missing from TCRdb's copy, which holds only in-frame ones; the method was immunoSEQ multiplex PCR. V and J calls and clone size are as listed in that table; D and trimming were resolved from the DNA. The sample records approximately 110,000 clones, roughly 80% being singletons. This sample was included in a study of cytomegalovirus exposure and HLA in healthy donors. Study conclusions and caveats: HLA allele associations emerged for around 15,000 TCR beta sequences in a later analysis, at 0.05 false discovery rate. Productive status was seen about 90% or about 30% of the time for most TCR beta V segments in an earlier analysis.

This CDR3 comprises 14 residues. CDR1 and CDR2 from the germline V gene are SGDLS and YYNGEE. Trimming shortened V by 3 bases and J by 7 bases, and 14 bases separated the two germline ends. The chain couples TRBV9 to TRBJ2-1, with a tentative D call TRBD1 (5 bases). The TCR sequence derives from a female donor in good health and CMV-seropositive. The sample comprised PBMCs. The CDR3 sequence is CASSASHTGNEQFF. CDR3 in DNA: TGTGCCAGCAGCGCCTCACATACAGGAAATGAGCAGTTCTTC.